Presented here are 4 T cell receptor beta chains from one specimen sequenced in a study of shared clonotypes between healthy human individuals. Terminally differentiated effector memory CD45RA+ cells were excluded from the naive CD8 cells, which were CD45RO-negative and positively selected for CCR7. Clones were read by immunoSEQ multiplex PCR, and TCRdb kept only the in-frame ones, dropping some. This table holds around 650,000 clones, 95% to 97% found once. The sequencing input was naive CD8+ T cells sorted from blood. These receptors all stem from a woman in her twenties or thirties in good health.

The rearrangement joins TRBV5-1 to TRBJ2-7, with D unresolved. The V gene's germline CDR1 is SGHRS and CDR2 YFSETQ. The CDR3 length is 13 residues. V was pared by 1 base and J by 3 bases, with 8 bases between. Here the CDR3 DNA reads TGCGCCAGCAGCTTGCTTCGCGGCTACGAGCAGTACTTC. The encoded protein is CASSLLRGYEQYF.

V gene TRBV28 combines with J gene TRBJ2-7, with D possibly being TRBD1 (5 bases). V lost 5 bases, J lost 5 bases, and 16 bases lay in between. Per germline, CDR1 MDHEN and CDR2 SYDVKM. The length of the CDR3 is 14 residues. CDR3 residues: CASSPGNPRHEQYF. CDR3 nucleotide sequence: TGTGCCAGCAGTCCAGGGAACCCCCGGCACGAGCAGTACTTC.

This rearrangement joins TRBV28 to TRBJ2-7; D remains unclear. This CDR3 is built from 11 residues. The germline V gene encodes CDR1 MDHEN and CDR2 SYDVKM. V was shortened by 5 bases and J by 6 bases, with 8 bases between the two germline ends. CDR3 DNA: TGTGCCAGCAGTCCCCTTACCGAGCAGTACTTC. This translates into CASSPLTEQYF.

The chain joins TRBV2 to TRBJ2-7; D is undetermined. V gave up 3 bases and J gave up 7 bases, with 19 bases separating them. Germline V gives CDR1 SNHLY, CDR2 FYNNEI. The length of the CDR3 is 15 residues. In nucleotides, the CDR3 is TGTGCCAGCAGTGATTATCCCCAGATTGTTGAGGAGCAGTACTTC. Amino acid sequence: CASSDYPQIVEEQYF.